A selection of T cell receptor beta chains follows, all from one sample in a study of T-cell reconstitution after alpha-beta-depleted transplantation in children. From the PCR reads, TCRdb called clonotypes with MiXCR, one entry per CDR3 protein. The sample lists approximately 520,000 distinct CDR3 sequences; around a third were seen once. The source was PBMCs from the stem cell graft donor, collected from the stem cell graft. These receptors originate from a human donor who donated a stem cell graft to a child with aplastic anemia. The CDR3 runs from the conserved cysteine through the conserved F or W. The D gene is left open where the match is weak. Expanded clones get a size class; other rows say once, few or many, or leave the size out.

TRBV27	-	TRBJ1-5	-	CASSLRASAGSNQPQHF	TGTGCCAGCAGTTTAAGGGCTTCGGCAGGCAGCAATCAGCCCCAGCATTTT
TRBV7-2	-	TRBJ2-7	-	CASNPSAGRLSYEQYF	TGTGCCAGCAACCCTTCTGCGGGGAGACTATCCTACGAGCAGTACTTC
TRBV27	-	TRBJ2-7	-	CASSFQGGAYEQYF	TGTGCCAGCAGTTTCCAGGGCGGCGCCTACGAGCAGTACTTC
TRBV28	-	TRBJ2-7	-	CASRPLHRRAYEQYF	TGTGCCAGCAGGCCATTGCACAGGAGAGCCTACGAGCAGTACTTC
TRBV20-1	-	TRBJ1-1	few	CSASDSGFSSEAFF	TGCAGTGCCTCGGACAGTGGCTTTTCGAGTGAAGCTTTCTTT
TRBV29-1	-	TRBJ2-1	-	CSVEINEQFF	TGCAGCGTTGAAATCAATGAGCAGTTCTTC
TRBV5-1	-	TRBJ2-3	-	CASSLESSSTDTQYF	TGCGCCAGCAGCTTGGAGTCCTCTAGCACAGATACGCAGTATTTT
TRBV29-1	TRBD1	TRBJ1-2	-	CSVEGRGPTF	TGCAGCGTCGAGGGGAGGGGGCCAACCTTC
TRBV5-5	-	TRBJ1-1	-	CASSLHRAGTEAFF	TGTGCCAGCAGCTTGCACAGGGCTGGCACTGAAGCTTTCTTT
TRBV6-4	-	TRBJ2-2	-	CASSDTENRASGELFF	TGTGCCAGCAGTGACACGGAAAACAGGGCTTCCGGGGAGCTGTTTTTT
TRBV12-3/TRBV12-4	TRBD1	TRBJ1-2	-	CASSLTQGARYGYTF	TGTGCCAGCAGTTTAACCCAGGGGGCGCGCTATGGCTACACCTTC
TRBV19	-	TRBJ1-1	-	CASSPSEATEAFF	TGTGCCAGTAGTCCGTCGGAGGCGACTGAAGCTTTCTTT
TRBV5-6	-	TRBJ2-1	few	CASSFQRALSYNEQFF	TGTGCCAGCAGCTTCCAGCGGGCCCTTTCCTACAATGAGCAGTTCTTC
TRBV29-1	TRBD1	TRBJ2-7	few	CSVTTGGGIHEQYF	TGCAGCGTTACAACAGGGGGCGGTATCCACGAGCAGTACTTC
TRBV7-2	-	TRBJ1-3	-	CASSLVGAVGSGNTIYF	TGTGCCAGCAGCTTAGTGGGTGCAGTGGGCTCTGGAAACACCATATATTTT
TRBV12-3/TRBV12-4	-	TRBJ1-4	-	CASSLGPGATNEKLFF	TGTGCCAGCAGTTTAGGGCCGGGAGCAACTAATGAAAAACTGTTTTTT
TRBV12-3/TRBV12-4	TRBD1	TRBJ2-2	-	CASSLSPGGATGELFF	TGTGCCAGCAGTTTATCCCCAGGGGGCGCGACCGGGGAGCTGTTTTTT
TRBV4-2	-	TRBJ1-1	-	CASSQEIGDTEAFF	TGTGCCAGCAGCCAAGAGATCGGAGACACCGAAGCTTTCTTT
TRBV5-1	TRBD1	TRBJ2-2	-	CASSGRQGTGELFF	TGCGCCAGCAGCGGGAGACAGGGTACCGGGGAGCTGTTTTTT
TRBV9	TRBD1	TRBJ1-1	-	CASTRGTGNTEAFF	TGTGCCAGTACCAGGGGGACAGGGAACACTGAAGCTTTCTTT
TRBV28	TRBD2	TRBJ2-1	-	CASSVLRAGEVGRMRQQFF	TGTGCCAGCTCCGTATTACGAGCGGGAGAGGTTGGCAGAATGAGGCAACAGTTCTTC
TRBV29-1	-	TRBJ1-1	few	CSVESPGNTEAFF	TGCAGCGTTGAATCCCCAGGGAACACTGAAGCTTTCTTT
TRBV10-3	TRBD1	TRBJ1-5	-	CAIRQGAGQPQHF	TGTGCCATCAGACAGGGGGCAGGTCAGCCCCAGCATTTT
TRBV6-5	TRBD1	TRBJ1-2	few	CASSWTGTTGREGYTF	TGTGCCAGCAGTTGGACAGGGACCACGGGCCGGGAAGGCTACACCTTC
TRBV28	-	TRBJ2-2	once	CAAQWAGGGTGELFF	TGTGCCGCGCAATGGGCGGGCGGTGGCACCGGGGAGCTGTTTTTT
TRBV4-3	-	TRBJ2-7	-	CASSQDLGGIRYEQYF	TGCGCCAGCAGCCAAGATTTGGGCGGGATCCGGTACGAGCAGTACTTC
TRBV30	TRBD1	TRBJ1-5	-	CAWRPPTGKSNQPQHF	TGTGCCTGGAGACCCCCGACAGGGAAAAGCAATCAGCCCCAGCATTTT
TRBV4-3	TRBD2	TRBJ2-7	-	CASSQYVGTSGYEQYF	TGCGCCAGCAGCCAATACGTCGGGACTAGCGGATACGAGCAGTACTTC
TRBV29-1	TRBD2	TRBJ2-3	-	CSVRPSGWAYF	TGCAGCGTCCGACCTAGCGGCTGGGCGTATTTT
TRBV11-2	-	TRBJ1-1	-	CASSLVKGGPEAFF	TGTGCCAGCAGCTTAGTCAAGGGCGGCCCTGAAGCTTTCTTT
TRBV19	-	TRBJ2-2	few	CASGLGSNTGELFF	TGTGCCAGTGGGCTCGGATCGAACACCGGGGAGCTGTTTTTT
TRBV6-5	-	TRBJ1-1	-	CASSYGGITEAFF	TGTGCCAGCAGTTACGGTGGCATCACTGAAGCTTTCTTT
TRBV4-3	-	TRBJ2-3	-	CASSQEFGRHTQYF	TGCGCCAGCAGCCAAGAATTCGGCAGACATACGCAGTATTTT
TRBV7-7	TRBD2	TRBJ2-1	-	CASSLAASGRNEQFF	TGTGCCAGCAGCTTAGCGGCTAGCGGGAGGAATGAGCAGTTCTTC
TRBV20-1	TRBD1	TRBJ1-2	few	CSATAGTGHFAPYGYTF	TGCAGTGCTACTGCCGGGACAGGACATTTCGCCCCCTATGGCTACACCTTC
TRBV9	-	TRBJ1-2	once	CASSPRRDGPDYTF	TGTGCCAGCAGCCCTCGGAGAGACGGTCCTGACTACACCTTC
TRBV3-1	-	TRBJ2-4	few	CASTGAWNIQYF	TGTGCCAGCACGGGGGCCTGGAACATTCAGTACTTC
TRBV12-3/TRBV12-4	-	TRBJ1-2	few	CASSPNSVLTTYGYTF	TGTGCCAGCAGTCCGAACTCCGTTTTAACTACCTATGGCTACACCTTC
TRBV29-1	-	TRBJ1-2	-	CSVEDPFSLGYGYTF	TGCAGCGTTGAAGATCCATTTTCACTGGGCTATGGCTACACCTTC